The 8 T cell receptor beta chains below all came from one sample that was sequenced in a study of blood T cell repertoires in COVID-19. Sequencing was performed with immunoSEQ multiplex PCR; in TCRdb, only in-frame clones are kept and a portion is missing. The sample lists a few hundred thousand clones, approximately 84% occurring once. The sequencing sample was made of peripheral blood. The receptor source for this set is a man aged 45-65 years with acute or convalescent COVID-19.

The table lists this clone with a count of one. The chain employs TRBV2 and TRBJ1-5, with 8 bases fitting TRBD1. CDR3 size: 16 residues. After removal of 0 bases from V and 7 bases from J, the junction contained 8 bases not matched to a gene. Germline loops: CDR1 SNHLY, CDR2 FYNNEI. Here the CDR3 DNA reads TGTGCCAGCAGTGAAGCACGTAGTCGGGACAGGCAGCCCCAGCATTTT. It yields the protein CASSEARSRDRQPQHF.

This clone was observed a single time. The chain joins TRBV5-1 to TRBJ1-4; D is unresolved. CDR1 SGHRS and CDR2 YFSETQ come from the germline V gene. The CDR3 is made up of 14 amino acids. Trimming took 5 bases from V and 0 from J, leaving 8 bases between them. The CDR3 region is CASRPGATNEKLFF. The CDR3 DNA is TGCGCCAGCAGGCCCGGAGCAACTAATGAAAAACTGTTTTTT.

This clone turned up a few times. This sequence joins TRBV5-1 and TRBJ2-2; D not resolved. Germline V CDR1 and CDR2: SGHRS, YFSETQ. The CDR3 has 14 amino acids. V lost 1 base, J lost 4 bases, and 8 bases lay in between. CDR3 sequence: CASSLFRSTGELFF. The CDR3 DNA reads as TGCGCCAGCAGCTTGTTTAGATCCACCGGGGAGCTGTTTTTT.

The gene calls are TRBV6-1 and TRBJ1-6; possible D gene TRBD1, 6 bases. The CDR3 is made up of 17 amino acids. CDR1 and CDR2 from the germline V gene are MNHNS and SASEGT. V lost 4 bases and J lost 0, with 13 bases in between. The CDR3 DNA follows: TGTGCCAGCAGTGTTGGACAGACGGGCTCCTATAATTCACCCCTCCACTTT. It codes for CASSVGQTGSYNSPLHF.

This sequence joins TRBV5-1 and TRBJ2-1, with TRBD1 as a possible D gene (7 bases). Trimming shortened V by 0 bases and J by 8 bases, and 15 bases separated the two germline ends. The germline gives CDR1 SGHRS, CDR2 YFSETQ. The CDR3 is 15 amino acids. The CDR3 loop is CASSLEGGGIYEQFF. The CDR3 region has the DNA TGCGCCAGCAGCTTGGAAGGGGGCGGGATCTATGAGCAGTTCTTC.

In its sample, this clone was seen once. This sequence joins TRBV19 and TRBJ1-1; tentative D call: TRBD1 (5 bases). Deletions cut 9 bases from V and 5 bases from J, with 16 bases between. Germline lookup yields CDR1 LNHDA and CDR2 SQIVND (reference sequence). The CDR3 is 13 amino acids. This CDR3 reads CASGPGGETEAFF. The DNA for the CDR3 is TGTGCCAGCGGGCCGGGGGGGGAGACTGAAGCTTTCTTT.

This chain uses TRBV5-4 with TRBJ2-1; TRBD2 agrees at 9 bases. CDR3 size: 15 residues. Germline V gene data show CDR1 as SGHNT and CDR2 as YYREEE (reference sequence). Germline trimming cut 4 bases from V and 2 bases from J; bases unmatched to any gene: 4. The CDR3 nucleotides read TGTGCCAGCAGCCAAGCGGGGGGCACCTACAATGAGCAGTTCTTC. Translating it yields CASSQAGGTYNEQFF.

The rearrangement links TRBV6-5 to TRBJ1-3; maybe TRBD1 (5 bases). This CDR3 has 15 residues. Germline V lookup: CDR1 MNHEY, CDR2 SVGAGI. V was pared by 7 bases and J by 0 bases, with 13 bases between. The CDR3 coding sequence is TGTGCCAGCAACAAGACAGTTATCTCTGGAAACACCATATATTTT. Its translation is CASNKTVISGNTIYF.